One sample yielded the 15 T cell receptor beta chains listed below, sequenced in a study of monozygotic twins with inflammatory bowel disease. Following a re-call of the 5' RACE reads, TCRdb has one entry per CDR3 protein and lacks DNA. In all, the sample yields some 450,000 distinct CDR3 sequences. The source material was blood. The receptors were sampled from a human donor with ulcerative colitis or Crohn's disease, or a healthy co-twin of an affected twin (not recorded which).

V and J are TRBV6-1 and TRBJ2-5; TCRdb gives TRBD1 as the D gene, but with no DNA this cannot be confirmed. Germline CDR1 and CDR2: MNHNS and SASEGT. The length of the CDR3 is 16 residues. CDR3 amino acids: CASSEEDGTVQETQYF.

This chain's CDR3 is CSPAGGNEQFF. This chain connects TRBV20-1 to TRBJ2-1; TCRdb picks TRBD2, but there is no DNA to check that call. The length of the CDR3 is 11 residues. Per the germline V gene, CDR1 is DFQATT and CDR2 is SNEGSKA (reference sequence).

The chain carries TRBV5-1 and TRBJ2-6. Germline lookup yields CDR1 SGHRS and CDR2 YFSETQ. The CDR3 extends over 16 amino acids. The CDR3 is CASSLELASGANVLTF. The whole variable domain, remainder taken from reference TRBV5-1 and TRBJ2-6, is KAGVTQTPRYLIKTRGQQVTLSCSPISGHRSVSWYQQTPGQGLQFLFEYFSETQRNKGNFPGRFSGRQFSNSRSEMNVSTLELGDSALYLCASSLELASGANVLTFGAGSRLTVL.

V and J are TRBV10-3 and TRBJ2-3; the D call of TRBD1 rests on TCRdb alone, since no DNA is present to check it. The CDR3 is 15 amino acids. Germline CDR1 reads ENHRY; CDR2 reads SYGVKD. The CDR3 loop reads CAVKQVLLREDTQYF.

V and J are TRBV20-1 and TRBJ2-5; TCRdb designates TRBD2, a call that cannot be tested without DNA. There are 16 residues in the CDR3. The germline gives CDR1 DFQATT, CDR2 SNEGSKA (reference sequence). CDR3 in amino acids: CSARDLRTGPPETQYF.

The chain joins TRBV5-1 to TRBJ1-3. The CDR3 has 15 amino acids. The germline V gene has CDR1 SGHRS and CDR2 YFSETQ. CDR3 amino acids: CASSQSEIHGNTIYF. The full variable domain, rest sourced from reference TRBV5-1 and TRBJ1-3, is KAGVTQTPRYLIKTRGQQVTLSCSPISGHRSVSWYQQTPGQGLQFLFEYFSETQRNKGNFPGRFSGRQFSNSRSEMNVSTLELGDSALYLCASSQSEIHGNTIYFGEGSWLTVV.

The rearrangement uses TRBV30 and TRBJ2-1. Germline lookup yields CDR1 GTSNPN and CDR2 SVGIG (reference sequence). This CDR3 has 13 residues. The CDR3 sequence is CAWSRSSYNEQFF.

The genes are TRBV7-8 and TRBJ1-3. The CDR3 spans 14 residues. Germline V gene sequence: CDR1 SGHVS, CDR2 FQNEAQ. CDR3: CASSPYRVGNTIYF.

V is TRBV19 and J is TRBJ1-5; TCRdb outputs TRBD1, but without DNA this stays unchecked. The germline V gene encodes CDR1 LNHDA and CDR2 SQIVND (reference sequence). The CDR3 covers 14 residues. CDR3 amino acids: CAGSRGTSNQPQHF.

The rearrangement joins TRBV20-1 to TRBJ2-1. Per germline, CDR1 DFQATT and CDR2 SNEGSKA (reference sequence). The CDR3 has 15 residues. The CDR3 loop is CSARRVGGTYNEQFF.

The rearrangement uses TRBV6-5 and TRBJ2-6; TCRdb's D call of TRBD2 is untestable without DNA. The CDR3 runs to 16 residues. Germline CDR1 MNHEY, CDR2 SVGAGI. The chain's CDR3 is CASSYGGFAGANVLTF.

The V and J genes are TRBV20-1 and TRBJ2-1; checking the TCRdb D call of TRBD2 is not possible without DNA. The CDR3 extends over 14 amino acids. Germline V gene sequence: CDR1 DFQATT, CDR2 SNEGSKA (reference sequence). CDR3 amino acids: CSALSETSYNEQFF.

This chain links TRBV4-2 with TRBJ2-7; checking the TCRdb D call of TRBD1 is not possible without DNA. Germline V gene lookup returns CDR1 LGHNA and CDR2 YNFKEQ. The CDR3 contains 16 residues. CDR3 in amino acids: CASSPANRGSSYEQYF.

This chain links TRBV29-1 with TRBJ2-7; TCRdb lists TRBD1, though no DNA is available to test this call. Per the germline V gene, CDR1 is SQVTM and CDR2 is ANQGSEA. The CDR3 runs 12 residues. CDR3: CSVGLGAYEQYF.

This chain joins TRBV5-1 and TRBJ2-2; TCRdb designates TRBD1, a call that cannot be tested without DNA. The CDR3 is 14 amino acids. Germline loops: CDR1 SGHRS, CDR2 YFSETQ. The CDR3 protein is CASSLGDHTGELFF.